The 31 T cell receptor beta chains below were found in one sample sequenced in a study of blood T cell repertoires in COVID-19 (dated by TCRdb to 2018 to 2020). Libraries were built with the immunoSEQ multiplex PCR assay. The source is immuneACCESS, and TCRdb retained only in-frame sequences with V and J called. Part of the clones is not carried over; for the studies checked, unresolved V genes explain less than half of this, and the remainder is unexplained. This sample comprises tens of thousands of clones, around 90% of them detected only once. Roughly a fifth of the sample lies in the top ten. Source material: peripheral blood. Receptors were obtained from a woman aged 80 or over with acute or convalescent COVID-19.

The chain employs TRBV6-5 and TRBJ1-1, with 7 positions matching TRBD1. The CDR3 runs 15 residues. The germline CDR1 and CDR2 sequences are MNHEY and SVGAGI. Trimming removed 6 bases from V and 0 bases from J; junction bases left unmatched: 7. The CDR3 nucleotides are TGTGCCAGCAGACTGGGACAGCGACTGAACACTGAAGCTTTCTTT. Protein sequence: CASRLGQRLNTEAFF.

J is TRBJ1-5 and V is TRBV27; possibly TRBD1 for D (6 bases). The CDR3 has 17 amino acids. Germline V gene data show CDR1 as MNHEY and CDR2 as SMNVEV (reference sequence). Between the trimmed V and J ends, which lost 3 bases and 4 bases, there was a span of 19 bases. CDR3 bases: TGTGCCAGCAGTTTGCGTTCGTCCGGGACACAGAATCAGCCCCAGCATTTT. Its protein is CASSLRSSGTQNQPQHF.

The chain links TRBV2 to TRBJ1-4; TRBD1 might be the D (6 bases). Trimming took 5 bases from V and 8 from J, leaving 15 bases between them. This CDR3 has 14 residues. Germline CDR1 is SNHLY and CDR2 is FYNNEI. The CDR3 bases are TGTGCCAGCAGTAAATGGGGGCCGAGAGAAAAACTGTTTTTT. Protein sequence: CASSKWGPREKLFF.

This clone has only one observation. The genes are TRBV29-1 and TRBJ2-1, with TRBD2 matching over 14 bases. J was trimmed by 7 bases and V by 1 base; bases with no gene match: 3. The germline CDR1 and CDR2 sequences are SQVTM and ANQGSEA. This CDR3 contains 15 residues. The DNA for the CDR3 is TGCAGCGTTGAAGGGGGACTAGCGGGGGTTAATGAGCAGTTCTTC. Translating gives CSVEGGLAGVNEQFF.

The chain joins TRBV7-9 to TRBJ1-4, with D hard to call. Per germline, CDR1 SEHNR and CDR2 FQNEAQ (reference sequence). Trimming removed 5 bases at V and 0 bases at J, with 10 bases between. The CDR3 contains 15 residues. The CDR3 DNA is TGTGCCAGCAGCCCTGGGGAGGCAACTAATGAAAAACTGTTTTTT. It is translated as CASSPGEATNEKLFF.

The rearrangement uses TRBV21-1 and TRBJ1-1; the D call of TRBD1 is as the table states it, not checked on the DNA. TRBV21-1 is annotated as a pseudogene. The CDR3 has 14 residues. The CDR3 coding sequence is TGTGCCAGCAGCACGGACAGGGAGGGCACTGAAGCTTTCTTT. As protein: CASSTDREGTEAFF.

The V call is TRBV15, the J call TRBJ2-3, with a weak D call TRBD1 (6 bases). This CDR3 has 13 amino acids. Germline lookup yields CDR1 LNHNV and CDR2 YYDKDF (reference sequence). V was trimmed by 6 bases and J by 1 base, leaving 8 bases between them. The CDR3: CATRTGGTDTQYF. CDR3 nucleotides: TGTGCCACCAGGACAGGTGGCACAGATACGCAGTATTTT.

This chain joins TRBV5-1 and TRBJ2-2, with 7 nucleotides matching TRBD1. CDR1 and CDR2 (germline): SGHRS, YFSETQ. V trimming: 4 bases; J trimming: 6 bases; junction bases outside the gene matches: 9. The CDR3 length is 15 residues. Here the CDR3 DNA reads TGCGCCAGCAGCGAAACTACAGGGGCCGCCGGGGAGCTGTTTTTT. Translation gives CASSETTGAAGELFF.

CDR3 region: CASSSPSGSTDTQYF. The CDR3 DNA follows: TGTGCCAGCAGTTCCCCTAGCGGTAGCACAGATACGCAGTATTTT. J is TRBJ2-3 and V is TRBV6-5; 7 bases agree with TRBD2. This CDR3 has 15 amino acids. The J segment lost 0 bases and the V segment lost 4 bases, leaving 4 bases of the junction unmatched. Germline values: CDR1 MNHEY, CDR2 SVGAGI.

The chain recombines TRBV27 with TRBJ1-4; no definite D call. Germline lookup yields CDR1 MNHEY and CDR2 SMNVEV (reference sequence). V was shortened by 6 bases and J by 8 bases, with 19 bases between the two germline ends. CDR3 length equals 15 residues. The CDR3 region has the DNA TGTGCCAGCAGCCCCCTGGGTCGTAGAGGGGAAAAACTGTTTTTT. It encodes CASSPLGRRGEKLFF.

This clone was seen just once. The chain is built from TRBV24-1 and TRBJ2-1; D not certain. The germline gives CDR1 KGHDR, CDR2 SFDVKD. The length of the CDR3 is 14 residues. Trimming removed 4 bases at V and 2 bases at J, with 8 bases between. CDR3 loop: CATSDRVPYNEQFF. CDR3 bases: TGTGCCACCAGTGACCGGGTCCCCTACAATGAGCAGTTCTTC.

The V call is TRBV5-1, the J call TRBJ2-1, with 9 bases identical to TRBD2. The CDR3 contains 16 residues. Losses at the gene ends were 5 bases for V and 9 bases for J; bases not matched to a gene: 15. CDR1 SGHRS and CDR2 YFSETQ come from the germline V gene. The CDR3 DNA reads TGCGCCAGCAGGCCACGGGAAGTAGCGGGAGTGGGTGAGCAGTTCTTC. Amino acid sequence: CASRPREVAGVGEQFF.

The chain combines TRBV10-3 with TRBJ2-3; D might be TRBD2 (7 bases). V shed 10 bases and J shed 1 base, with 21 bases lying between them. Germline CDR1 reads ENHRY; CDR2 reads SYGVKD. The CDR3 sequence is 16 residues long. CDR3 sequence (DNA): TGTGCCAACTCGGGGGGCGGAGACTCCTGCACAGATACGCAGTATTTT. Its translation is CANSGGGDSCTDTQYF.

The rearrangement uses TRBV6-1 and TRBJ1-4; D gene unclear. V lost 1 base, J lost 8 bases, and 11 bases lay in between. The CDR3 runs to 14 residues. The germline V gene encodes CDR1 MNHNS and CDR2 SASEGT. The CDR3 protein is CASSEDLLREKLFF. DNA for the CDR3: TGTGCCAGCAGTGAAGATCTTCTGAGGGAAAAACTGTTTTTT.

The rearrangement uses TRBV19 and TRBJ2-7, with 11 bases lining up with TRBD2. The V segment lost 5 bases and the J segment 6 bases; nucleotides outside the gene matches: 24. CDR1 is LNHDA, CDR2 SQIVND, per germline (reference sequence). The CDR3 consists of 20 residues. CDR3 residues: CASSLPRIAGGPGPLGEQYF. In nucleotides, the CDR3 is TGTGCCAGTAGTCTCCCCAGGATAGCGGGAGGGCCGGGGCCCCTTGGCGAGCAGTACTTC. Using reference TRBV19 and TRBJ2-7 for the parts outside the CDR3, the full variable domain is DGGITQSPKYLFRKEGQNVTLSCEQNLNHDAMYWYRQDPGQGLRLIYYSQIVNDFQKGDIAEGYSVSREKKESFPLTVTSAQKNPTAFYLCASSLPRIAGGPGPLGEQYFGPGTRLTVT.

This clone was recorded once. The chain employs TRBV18 and TRBJ2-3; 10 nucleotides match TRBD1. Germline CDR1 reads KGHSH; CDR2 reads LQKENI. After removal of 6 bases from V and 5 bases from J, the junction contained 8 bases not matched to a gene. The CDR3 is 15 residues long. CDR3 in amino acids: CASSPDRGLEDTQYF. CDR3 bases: TGTGCCAGCTCCCCAGACAGGGGGCTGGAAGATACGCAGTATTTT.

The rearrangement joins TRBV4-1 to TRBJ1-1; TRBD1 aligns across 7 bases. CDR1 MGHRA and CDR2 YSYEKL come from the germline V gene. The CDR3 extends over 11 amino acids. With V trimmed by 11 bases and J by 5 bases, 5 bases remained unmatched. CDR3 nucleotides: TGCGCCGTCAGGGGGTTAACTGAAGCTTTCTTT. Residues: CAVRGLTEAFF.

This chain connects TRBV3-1 (or the pseudogene TRBV3-2) to TRBJ2-5; D call uncertain. Trimming left V 1 base short and J 5 bases short, with 8 bases between. Per the germline V gene, CDR1 is LGHDT and CDR2 is YNNKEL (reference sequence). The length of the CDR3 is 13 residues. The CDR3 spells CASSQVVPETQYF. CDR3 coding DNA: TGTGCCAGCAGCCAAGTCGTTCCGGAGACCCAGTACTTC.

This sequence joins TRBV3-1 (or the pseudogene TRBV3-2) and TRBJ2-7; 8 bases agree with TRBD1. From germline, CDR1 is LGHDT and CDR2 YNNKEL (reference sequence). J gave up 6 bases and V 6 bases, and 7 bases lay outside the gene matches. The CDR3 totals 13 residues. The DNA of the CDR3 is TGTGCCAGCAGAAGCCAGGGGGCTTTCGAGCAGTACTTC. Translated, it gives CASRSQGAFEQYF.

V usage is TRBV7-9 and J usage is TRBJ1-2; TRBD1 might be the D (5 bases). CDR3 length: 14 residues. CDR1 is SEHNR and CDR2 is FQNEAQ in the germline V gene (reference sequence). Deletions cut 1 base from V and 8 bases from J, with 14 bases between. CDR3 nucleotide sequence: TGTGCCAGCAGCTTAGAGGCAGGGCGATTCGGCTACACCTTC. Its protein product is CASSLEAGRFGYTF.

The chain carries TRBV5-1 and TRBJ2-1; TRBD2 matches at 9 bases. V lost 4 bases, J lost 6 bases, and 5 bases stayed unmatched. Looked up from germline, CDR1 is SGHRS and CDR2 is YFSETQ. CDR3 length: 14 amino acids. CDR3 sequence: CASSPQTSGNEQFF. The CDR3, as DNA: TGCGCCAGCAGCCCCCAGACTAGCGGCAATGAGCAGTTCTTC. Full variable domain (missing parts from reference TRBV5-1 and TRBJ2-1): KAGVTQTPRYLIKTRGQQVTLSCSPISGHRSVSWYQQTPGQGLQFLFEYFSETQRNKGNFPGRFSGRQFSNSRSEMNVSTLELGDSALYLCASSPQTSGNEQFFGPGTRLTVL.

The chain links TRBV12-2 to TRBJ2-1; TRBD2, as called in the table, went unchecked against the DNA. TRBV12-2 is assigned pseudogene status. This CDR3 has 21 residues. In DNA, the CDR3 is TGTGCAAGTCGCTTACCCAAGACTAGCGGGAGGGCAAAAGCAGGGTACAATGAGCAGTTCTTC. Amino acid sequence: CASRLPKTSGRAKAGYNEQFF.

The gene calls are TRBV7-3 and TRBJ1-4; TRBD1 aligns across 9 bases. This CDR3 is built from 13 residues. V was pared by 6 bases and J by 8 bases, with 4 bases of the junction left unmatched. Germline V gives CDR1 SGHTA, CDR2 FQGTGA. DNA of the CDR3: TGTGCCAGCAGTAGGGGACAGGGCGAAAAACTGTTTTTT. It specifies CASSRGQGEKLFF.

This clone was picked up many times. V and J are TRBV28 and TRBJ2-7, with D possibly being TRBD1 (6 bases). Germline V gives CDR1 MDHEN, CDR2 SYDVKM. The CDR3 loop spans 14 amino acids. Trimming shortened V by 6 bases and J by 2 bases, and 14 bases separated the two germline ends. CDR3 bases: TGTGCCAGCAGCCAGGGGTCCCTTGCCTACGAGCAGTACTTC. It is translated as CASSQGSLAYEQYF.

V usage is TRBV7-3 and J usage is TRBJ1-1, with a weak D call TRBD1 (5 bases). Germline V gene data show CDR1 as SGHTA and CDR2 as FQGTGA. V lost 2 bases, J lost 0 bases, and 10 bases lay in between. There are 15 residues in the CDR3. The CDR3 nucleotides are TGTGCCAGCAGCTTAGGGGCAGGGTTGAACACTGAAGCTTTCTTT. Amino acids: CASSLGAGLNTEAFF.

This clone occurred a few times. The chain uses TRBV7-9 and TRBJ2-7; D remains ambiguous. The V end lost 5 bases, the J end lost 6 bases, and 8 bases lay between the germline ends. Germline CDR1 reads SEHNR; CDR2 reads FQNEAQ (reference sequence). The CDR3 has 11 amino acids. The DNA for the CDR3 is TGTGCCAGCAGCGAAGTTAGCGAGCAGTACTTC. This translates into CASSEVSEQYF.

J is TRBJ2-7 and V is TRBV21-1; the table gives TRBD2 as D, unverified against the DNA. TRBV21-1 is a pseudogene. The CDR3 spans 15 residues. CDR3: CASSKGSGRGYEQYF. The CDR3 DNA sequence: TGTGCCAGCAGCAAAGGGTCGGGTAGAGGGTACGAGCAGTACTTC.

The chain combines TRBV6-5 with TRBJ1-3, with D unclear. From germline, CDR1 is MNHEY and CDR2 SVGAGI. CDR3 length: 13 residues. V was pared by 10 bases and J by 4 bases, with 14 bases between. The CDR3 region is CATLGGLGNTIYF. CDR3 in DNA: TGTGCCACACTTGGAGGGCTCGGAAACACCATATATTTT.

The chain employs TRBV6-6 and TRBJ2-7; D is undetermined. This CDR3 is built from 12 residues. The V and J ends lost 0 bases and 4 bases respectively, with 4 bases between them. Germline V gene data show CDR1 as MNHNY and CDR2 as SVGAGI (reference sequence). This CDR3 is CASSYSVYEQYF. The CDR3, as DNA: TGTGCCAGCAGTTACTCCGTGTACGAGCAGTACTTC.

This chain joins TRBV4-1 and TRBJ2-3; 9 bases map to TRBD1. Germline CDR1 reads MGHRA; CDR2 reads YSYEKL. The CDR3 is 17 residues long. J lost 1 base, V lost 1 base, and 6 bases had no gene match. CDR3 amino acids: CASSQVGRDRGTDTQYF. In nucleotides, the CDR3 is TGCGCCAGCAGCCAAGTAGGAAGGGACAGGGGCACAGATACGCAGTATTTT.

The V call is TRBV5-4, the J call TRBJ2-5, with 7 nucleotides matching TRBD2. Germline CDR1 is SGHNT and CDR2 is YYREEE (reference sequence). V lost 0 bases, J lost 3 bases, and 8 bases stayed unmatched. The CDR3 contains 16 residues. The CDR3 coding sequence is TGTGCCAGCAGCTTGGGTGGAGCGGGGCAGGAAGAGACCCAGTACTTC. Translating it yields CASSLGGAGQEETQYF.